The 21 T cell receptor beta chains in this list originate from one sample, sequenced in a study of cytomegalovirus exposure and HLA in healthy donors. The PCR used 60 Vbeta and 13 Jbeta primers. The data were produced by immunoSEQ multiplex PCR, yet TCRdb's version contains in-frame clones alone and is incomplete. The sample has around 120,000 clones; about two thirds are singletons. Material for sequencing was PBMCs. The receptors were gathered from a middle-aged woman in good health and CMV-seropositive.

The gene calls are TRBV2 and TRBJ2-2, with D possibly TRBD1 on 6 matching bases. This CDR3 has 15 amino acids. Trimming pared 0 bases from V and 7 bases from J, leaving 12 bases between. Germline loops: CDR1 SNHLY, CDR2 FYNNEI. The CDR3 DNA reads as TGTGCCAGCAGTGAAGCGGGGGCTTTTATCGGGGAGCTGTTTTTT. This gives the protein CASSEAGAFIGELFF.

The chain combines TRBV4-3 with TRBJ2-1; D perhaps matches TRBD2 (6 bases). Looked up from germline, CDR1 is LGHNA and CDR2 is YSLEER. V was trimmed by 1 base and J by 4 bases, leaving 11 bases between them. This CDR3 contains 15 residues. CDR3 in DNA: TGCGCCAGCAGCCAAGGTGCTAGCGCGTACAATGAGCAGTTCTTC. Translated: CASSQGASAYNEQFF.

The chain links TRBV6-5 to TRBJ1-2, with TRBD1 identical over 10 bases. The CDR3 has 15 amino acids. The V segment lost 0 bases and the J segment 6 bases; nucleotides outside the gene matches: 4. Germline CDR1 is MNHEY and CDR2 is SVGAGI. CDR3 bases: TGTGCCAGCAGTTACTCGACAGGGGGCTTGGATGGCTACACCTTC. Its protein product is CASSYSTGGLDGYTF.

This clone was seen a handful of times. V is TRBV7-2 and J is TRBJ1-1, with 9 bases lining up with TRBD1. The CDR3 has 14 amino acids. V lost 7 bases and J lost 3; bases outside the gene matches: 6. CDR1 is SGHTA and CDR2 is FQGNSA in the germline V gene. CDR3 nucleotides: TGTGCCAGCATCGACTACAGGGGGCACACTGAAGCTTTCTTT. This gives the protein CASIDYRGHTEAFF. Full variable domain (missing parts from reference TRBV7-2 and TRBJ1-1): GAGVSQSPSNKVTEKGKDVELRCDPISGHTALYWYRQSLGQGLEFLIYFQGNSAPDKSGLPSDRFSAERTGGSVSTLTIQRTQQEDSAVYLCASIDYRGHTEAFFGQGTRLTVV.

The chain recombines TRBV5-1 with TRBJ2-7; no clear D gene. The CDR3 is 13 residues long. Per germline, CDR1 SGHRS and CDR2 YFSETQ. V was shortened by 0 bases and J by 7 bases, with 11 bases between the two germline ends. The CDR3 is CASSLAPESEQYF. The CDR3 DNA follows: TGCGCCAGCAGCTTGGCGCCTGAGAGTGAGCAGTACTTC.

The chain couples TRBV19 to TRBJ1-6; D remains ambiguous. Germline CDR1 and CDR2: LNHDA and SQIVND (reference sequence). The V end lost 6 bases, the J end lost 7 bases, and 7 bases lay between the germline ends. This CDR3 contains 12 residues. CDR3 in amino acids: CASSSENSPLHF. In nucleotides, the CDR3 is TGTGCCAGTAGCTCGGAGAATTCACCCCTCCACTTT.

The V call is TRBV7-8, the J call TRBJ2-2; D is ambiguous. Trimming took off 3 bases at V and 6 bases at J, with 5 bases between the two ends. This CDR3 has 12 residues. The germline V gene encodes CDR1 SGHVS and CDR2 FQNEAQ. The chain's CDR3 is CASSLSAGELFF. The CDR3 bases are TGTGCCAGCAGCTTGTCGGCCGGGGAGCTGTTTTTT.

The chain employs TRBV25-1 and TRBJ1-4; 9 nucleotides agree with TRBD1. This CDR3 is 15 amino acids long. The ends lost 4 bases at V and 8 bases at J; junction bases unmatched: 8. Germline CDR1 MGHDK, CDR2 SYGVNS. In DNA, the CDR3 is TGTGCCAGCAGTGCATGGACAGGGGAAGAAGAAAAACTGTTTTTT. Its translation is CASSAWTGEEEKLFF.

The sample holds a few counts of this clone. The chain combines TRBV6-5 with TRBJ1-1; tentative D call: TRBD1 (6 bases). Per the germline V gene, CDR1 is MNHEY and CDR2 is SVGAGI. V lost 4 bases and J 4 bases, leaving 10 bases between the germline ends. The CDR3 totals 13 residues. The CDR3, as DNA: TGTGCCAGCAGTTCAGGGGAGGGCACTGAAGCTTTCTTT. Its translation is CASSSGEGTEAFF.

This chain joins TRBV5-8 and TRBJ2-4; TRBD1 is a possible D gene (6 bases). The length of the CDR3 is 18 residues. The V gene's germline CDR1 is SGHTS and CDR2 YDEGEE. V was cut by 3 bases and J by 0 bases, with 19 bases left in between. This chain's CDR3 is CASSWETGPALAKNIQYF. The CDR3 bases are TGTGCCAGCAGCTGGGAGACAGGACCAGCCTTAGCCAAAAACATTCAGTACTTC.

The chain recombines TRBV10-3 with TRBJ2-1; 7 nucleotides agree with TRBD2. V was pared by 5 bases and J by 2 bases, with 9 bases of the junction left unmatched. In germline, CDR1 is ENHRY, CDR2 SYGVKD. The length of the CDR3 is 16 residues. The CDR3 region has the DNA TGTGCCATCAGTCATCCTAGCGGTGAAGCCTACAATGAGCAGTTCTTC. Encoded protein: CAISHPSGEAYNEQFF.

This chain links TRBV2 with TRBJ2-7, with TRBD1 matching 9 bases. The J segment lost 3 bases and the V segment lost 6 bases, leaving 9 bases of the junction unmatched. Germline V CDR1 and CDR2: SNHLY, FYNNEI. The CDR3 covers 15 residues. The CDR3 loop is CASRRTGGALYEQYF. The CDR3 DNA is TGTGCCAGCAGGCGTACAGGGGGCGCCCTCTACGAGCAGTACTTC.

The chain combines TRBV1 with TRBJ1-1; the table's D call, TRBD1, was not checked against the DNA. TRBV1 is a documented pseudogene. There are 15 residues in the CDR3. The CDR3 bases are TGCACCAGCAGCCAAGCTCGCAGGGGGAACACTGAAGCTTTCTTT. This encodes CTSSQARRGNTEAFF.

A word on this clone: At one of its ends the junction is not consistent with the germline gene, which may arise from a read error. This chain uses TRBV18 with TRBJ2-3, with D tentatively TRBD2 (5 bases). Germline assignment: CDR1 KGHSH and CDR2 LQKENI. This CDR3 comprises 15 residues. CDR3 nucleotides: TGTGCCAGCTCACCACCGTTGGCTAGCACAGATACGCAGTGTTTT. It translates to CASSPPLASTDTQCF.

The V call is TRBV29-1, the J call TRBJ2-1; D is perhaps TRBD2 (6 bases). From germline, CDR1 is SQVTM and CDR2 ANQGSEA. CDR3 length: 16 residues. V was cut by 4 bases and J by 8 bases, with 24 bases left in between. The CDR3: CSVGWGVSADEDEQFF. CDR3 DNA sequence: TGCAGCGTTGGTTGGGGGGTGTCAGCAGATGAGGATGAGCAGTTCTTC.

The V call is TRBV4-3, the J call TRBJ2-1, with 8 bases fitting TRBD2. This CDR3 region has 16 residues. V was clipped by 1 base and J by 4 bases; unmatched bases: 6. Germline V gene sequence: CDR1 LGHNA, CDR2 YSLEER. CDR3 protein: CASSQVVLAAYNEQFF. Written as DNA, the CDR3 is TGCGCCAGCAGCCAAGTTGTACTAGCGGCGTACAATGAGCAGTTCTTC.

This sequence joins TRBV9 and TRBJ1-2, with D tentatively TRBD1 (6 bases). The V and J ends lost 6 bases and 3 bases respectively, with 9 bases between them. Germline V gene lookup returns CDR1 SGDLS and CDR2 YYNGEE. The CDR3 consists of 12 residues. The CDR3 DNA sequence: TGTGCCAGCACTTCAGGGGACTATGGCTACACCTTC. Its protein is CASTSGDYGYTF.

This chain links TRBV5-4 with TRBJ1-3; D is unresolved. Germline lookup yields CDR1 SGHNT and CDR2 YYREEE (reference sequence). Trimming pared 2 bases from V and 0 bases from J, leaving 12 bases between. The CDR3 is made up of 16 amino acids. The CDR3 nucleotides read TGTGCCAGCAGCTTAATGCGCTCTGGCTCTGGAAACACCATATATTTT. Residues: CASSLMRSGSGNTIYF.

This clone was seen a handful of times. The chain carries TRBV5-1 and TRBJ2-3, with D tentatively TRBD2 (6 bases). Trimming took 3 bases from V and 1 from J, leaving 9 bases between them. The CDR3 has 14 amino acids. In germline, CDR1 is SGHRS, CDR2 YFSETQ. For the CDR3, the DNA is TGCGCCAGCAGCTGGGGGGACCGCACAGATACGCAGTATTTT. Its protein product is CASSWGDRTDTQYF.

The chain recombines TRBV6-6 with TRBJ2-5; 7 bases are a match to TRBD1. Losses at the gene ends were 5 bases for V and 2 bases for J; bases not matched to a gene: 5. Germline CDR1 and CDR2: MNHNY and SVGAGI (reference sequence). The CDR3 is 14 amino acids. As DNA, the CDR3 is TGTGCCAGCAGTCGCCCGGGACAGCAAGAGACCCAGTACTTC. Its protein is CASSRPGQQETQYF.

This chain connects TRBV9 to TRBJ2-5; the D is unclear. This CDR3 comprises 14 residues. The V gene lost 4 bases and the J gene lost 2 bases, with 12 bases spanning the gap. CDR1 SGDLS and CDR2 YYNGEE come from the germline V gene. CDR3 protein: CASSIEAAQETQYF. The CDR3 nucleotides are TGTGCCAGCAGCATCGAAGCCGCTCAAGAGACCCAGTACTTC.